This TCR beta chain stems from a study of beta chain features in type 1 diabetes. Turning to the study itself: Investigators examined 107,917,701 sorted cells across all samples.

This clone appeared many times. Its antigen remains unknown. Trimming removed 7 bases from V and 0 bases from J, with 13 bases in between. CDR3 length equals 15 residues. cDNA synthesis used the whole RNA isolate, giving expressed TCRB sequences. Profiled with immunoSEQ multiplex PCR; TCRdb holds only in-frame clones, not every one. The table has over 700,000 clones, about a sixth seen once. Study conclusions and caveats: TCRB CDR3s from Type 1 diabetes patients were moderately but significantly shorter in all four CD4+ subsets.

V usage is TRBV23-1 and J usage is TRBJ2-4; D gene unclear. Being an ORF, TRBV23-1 has a function that is uncertain. The sequencing input was naive CD4+ T cells from blood. The receptor's source is a woman between 18 and 30 years old in good health. In nucleotides, the CDR3 is TGCGCCAGCAATACAGTCCACGCAGCCAAAAACATTCAGTACTTC. This sequence encodes CASNTVHAAKNIQYF.